This TCR beta chain was profiled in a study of blood T cell repertoires in COVID-19. Overall study context: The analysed material was cDNA or gDNA that came from T cells, B-cell-depleted T cells, or PBMCs.

The data were produced by immunoSEQ multiplex PCR, yet TCRdb's version contains in-frame clones alone and is incomplete. The sample lists approximately 200,000 clones, 84% occurring once. Sequencing was done on a sample of PBMCs or T cells enriched from blood (not recorded which). The origin of this receptor is a man aged 55 to 70 who had recovered from COVID-19.

In DNA, the CDR3 is TGTGCTAGTGACGAAACAGGATTCACTGAAGCTTTCTTT. Protein product: CASDETGFTEAFF. V and J are TRBV12-5 and TRBJ1-1; a weak D match, TRBD1 (5 bases). V gave up 7 bases and J gave up 4 bases, with 13 bases separating them. This CDR3 is built from 13 residues. Germline CDR1 and CDR2: LGHNT and FRNRAP.